This paragraph reports one TCR beta chain. The antigen it recognizes is unknown. No quality values exist for individual bases; no much larger clone is one base distant. According to the germline V gene, CDR1 reads SGHDT and CDR2 reads YYEEEE. V gives up 2 bases and J gives up 2 bases, and the segment between their germline ends measures 16 bases. There are 16 amino acids in the CDR3, from cysteine to phenylalanine inclusive. Only the CDR3 DNA is retained, 48 bases long and in frame from the first base. This record belongs to a study of T-cell reconstitution after alpha-beta-depleted transplantation in children (dated by TCRdb to 2016 to 2017). Broadly, across the study: T-cell immune reconstitution after TCRalphabeta/CD19-depleted allogeneic hematopoietic cell transplantation in children was quantitatively tracked in the study by means of TCR repertoire profiling. Beyond this particular receptor, the publication reports: In some patients, the high TCRbeta diversity seen at day 60 was put down to recipient T cells and intrathymic progenitors that had survived conditioning. The apparently early recovery of alphabetaT-cell counts about two months after transplant reportedly depended on only several hundred rapidly expanded clones that came from non-depleted graft cells. Over the following months the frequencies of hyperexpanded clones went down, and after one year T-cell counts and TCRbeta diversity were mostly credited to newly produced T cells.

In light of the paper, this sample's treatment or condition label describes: allogeneic hematopoietic cell transplantation with graft depleted of TCRalphabeta T cells and CD19 B cells. TCRalphabeta/CD19-depleted allogeneic hematopoietic cell grafts were given to the transplant recipients, all of whom were children. Libraries were constructed by PCR. The sequencing machine was an Illumina HiSeq 2500. TCR library preparation used molecular barcoding, with unique molecular identifiers applied to normalize quantification of the TCRbeta repertoire. TCRdb took the public reads, trimmed them with fastp at Q25, ran MiXCR for clone calling and kept in-frame beta chains. Rows matching on CDR3 protein sequence are summarized as one entry with the most common DNA and genes. For this sample there are about 980,000 distinct CDR3 sequences; under 30% appear just once. Clones ranked in the top ten supply over 25% of the sample.

This clonotype was obtained from a boy under two years old who had a stem cell transplant for SCID, so the T cells may come from the graft donor. In this chain, TRBV5-6 is recombined with TRBJ1-1; the D gene lacks a confident call. Sequenced material: PBMCs, mostly from graft donor cells, taken 360 days after TCRalphabeta/CD19-depleted stem cell transplant. The CDR3 sequence is CASSFLSFGANTEAFF. The base sequence is TGTGCCAGCAGCTTCTTGAGCTTTGGAGCCAACACTGAAGCTTTCTTT. With the rest looked up from the reference TRBV5-6 and TRBJ1-1 genes rather than sequenced, the full variable domain is DAGVTQSPTHLIKTRGQQVTLRCSPKSGHDTVSWYQQALGQGPQFIFQYYEEEERQRGNFPDRFSGHQFPNYSSELNVNALLLGDSALYLCASSFLSFGANTEAFFGQGTRLTVV.